This T cell receptor beta chain derives from a study of CD8 T cells in Susac syndrome. The V end lost 4 bases, the J end lost 7 bases, and 7 bases lay between the germline ends. The CDR3 length is 10 residues. Germline V gene data show CDR1 as GTSNPN and CDR2 as SVGIG (reference sequence). The authors carried out high-throughput sequencing of TCR beta. They applied it to CD8+ and CD4+ T cells obtained from blood. A quantity of about 0.5 to 1 ug RNA underwent reverse transcription using random hexamers. TCRdb re-analysed the immunoSEQ multiplex PCR reads in MiXCR, keeping a single row per CDR3 protein. The sample holds about 200,000 distinct CDR3 sequences; 85% to 95% are singletons and the top ten take around 0.093%.

Material for sequencing was CD4+ T cells from PBMCs. This clonotype was obtained from a human donor in good health. The chain joins TRBV30 to TRBJ1-1; D not resolved. CDR3 sequence: CAWNRYEAFF. The CDR3, as DNA: TGTGCCTGGAACCGATATGAAGCTTTCTTT.